This TCR beta chain was sequenced for a study of shared clonotypes between healthy human individuals. Study-level findings and limits: The sampled material consisted only of blood, and tissue repertoires are likely to differ.

Per germline, CDR1 SGHNT and CDR2 YENEEA. The trim removed 5 bases at V and 7 bases at J, leaving 8 bases unmatched. This CDR3 is built from 16 residues. About this clone: Antigen unknown.

Sequenced by immunoSEQ multiplex PCR; TCRdb stores in-frame clones only, minus some. The sample has fewer than 700,000 clones, around 96% seen once; the top ten hold over 0.09%. CD8 cells regarded as naive lacked CD45RO, were positively chosen for CCR7, and omitted terminally differentiated effector memory CD45RA+ cells. The donors, all of them Caucasian adults, lived in Nashville, Tennessee. Sequencing was carried out using naive CD8+ T cells sorted from blood. The gene calls are TRBV11-3 and TRBJ2-2; 12 nucleotides match TRBD2. This TCR was sampled from a woman aged 25 to 39 in good health. DNA of the CDR3: TGTGCCAGCAGCCAGCTAGCGGGAGGGCCACACGGGGAGCTGTTTTTT. This codes for CASSQLAGGPHGELFF. The whole variable domain, filled in from reference TRBV11-3 and TRBJ2-2, reads EAGVVQSPRYKIIEKKQPVAFWCNPISGHNTLYWYLQNLGQGPELLIRYENEEAVDDSQLPKDRFSAERLKGVDSTLKIQPAELGDSAVYLCASSQLAGGPHGELFFGEGSRLTVL.